The next 23 T cell receptor beta chains were all read from a single sample in a study of shared clonotypes between healthy human individuals. The data were produced by immunoSEQ multiplex PCR, yet TCRdb's version contains in-frame clones alone and is incomplete. The sample holds some 2,100,000 clones; roughly 91% are singletons and the top ten take more than 1.5%. Terminally differentiated effector memory CD45RA+ cells were excluded from the naive CD8 cells, which were CD45RO-negative and positively selected for CCR7. Sequenced material: naive CD8+ T cells from PBMCs. These receptors all come from a man younger than 35 in good health. Some clones in this sample may be carry-over from other donors' samples.

The chain carries TRBV6-1 and TRBJ2-7; 7 bases fit TRBD1. After removal of 8 bases from V and 0 bases from J, the junction contained 10 bases not matched to a gene. This CDR3 has 15 residues. Germline V gene data show CDR1 as MNHNS and CDR2 as SASEGT. The CDR3 here is CASEVRDRGSYEQYF. CDR3 sequence (DNA): TGTGCCAGCGAGGTCCGGGACAGAGGCTCCTACGAGCAGTACTTC.

This chain links TRBV9 with TRBJ1-2; perhaps TRBD1 as D (5 bases). Trimming stripped 4 bases from V and 8 bases from J, with 18 bases between. The CDR3 sequence is 14 residues long. Per germline, CDR1 SGDLS and CDR2 YYNGEE. DNA for the CDR3: TGTGCCAGCAGCCCTCCGGACAACCAGTGGGGCTACACCTTC. Protein product: CASSPPDNQWGYTF.

The gene calls are TRBV28 and TRBJ2-2; D might be TRBD2 (6 bases). Trimming shortened V by 2 bases and J by 4 bases, and 17 bases separated the two germline ends. The CDR3 loop spans 17 amino acids. CDR1 is MDHEN and CDR2 is SYDVKM in the germline V gene. This chain's CDR3 is CASSLPSVGGSTGELFF. CDR3 nucleotides: TGTGCCAGCAGTTTACCCTCGGTAGGAGGGAGCACCGGGGAGCTGTTTTTT. Full variable domain (missing parts from reference TRBV28 and TRBJ2-2): DVKVTQSSRYLVKRTGEKVFLECVQDMDHENMFWYRQDPGLGLRLIYFSYDVKMKEKGDIPEGYSVSREKKERFSLILESASTNQTSMYLCASSLPSVGGSTGELFFGEGSRLTVL.

The V call is TRBV9, the J call TRBJ1-4, with TRBD1 identical over 7 bases. This CDR3 is 14 amino acids long. Germline CDR1 SGDLS, CDR2 YYNGEE. Unmatched junction bases numbered 6, after V lost 3 bases and J lost 7 bases. The CDR3 bases are TGTGCCAGCAGCGGGGGACAGTACTCTGAAAAACTGTTTTTT. Its protein is CASSGGQYSEKLFF.

This chain joins TRBV10-2 and TRBJ2-2; no reliable D call. The CDR3 is made up of 14 amino acids. Germline V CDR1 and CDR2: WSHSY, SAAADI. The V end was cut by 4 bases, the J end by 6 bases, with 12 bases between. The CDR3 nucleotides are TGCGCCAGCAGTGCGATCCTAGGGTCCGGGGAGCTGTTTTTT. Translating it yields CASSAILGSGELFF.

This clone has just one count. The chain employs TRBV13 and TRBJ2-6; the D call may be TRBD1 or TRBD2 (6 bases each). The CDR3 contains 18 residues. Germline values: CDR1 PRHDT, CDR2 FYEKMQ (reference sequence). Trimming took 1 base from V and 0 from J, leaving 13 bases between them. The CDR3 sequence: CASSLAGGLISGANVLTF. The DNA of the CDR3 is TGTGCCAGCAGCTTAGCCGGGGGCCTAATCTCTGGGGCCAACGTCCTGACTTTC.

The V gene is TRBV29-1, the J gene TRBJ2-3, with D possibly being TRBD2 (6 bases). Germline-derived CDR1 and CDR2 are SQVTM and ANQGSEA. CDR3 length: 16 amino acids. V lost 6 bases and J lost 4, with 23 bases in between. Here the CDR3 reads CSVAPGDDYSPDTQYF. The CDR3 DNA sequence: TGCAGCGTCGCGCCGGGGGACGATTATTCCCCAGATACGCAGTATTTT.

The chain couples TRBV6-1 to TRBJ2-1, with TRBD2 identical over 12 bases. The CDR3 is 15 amino acids. Unmatched junction bases numbered 2, after V lost 2 bases and J lost 6 bases. The germline gives CDR1 MNHNS, CDR2 SASEGT. For the CDR3, the DNA is TGTGCCAGCAGTGAAAAGGGACTAGCGGGCAATGAGCAGTTCTTC. Residues: CASSEKGLAGNEQFF.

This chain uses TRBV14 with TRBJ2-3; 11 bases match TRBD2. The V and J ends lost 4 bases and 9 bases, in that order; junction bases with no gene match: 12. Germline lookup yields CDR1 SGHDN and CDR2 FVKESK. The CDR3 is 16 amino acids. The CDR3 sequence is CASSPKTTSGILTQYF. The CDR3 DNA reads TGTGCCAGCAGCCCGAAAACGACTAGCGGGATACTAACGCAGTATTTT.

The sample holds one count of this clone. The CDR3 DNA sequence: TGTGCCAGCAGCGGCGGGAGAACCCTAGATACGCAGTATTTT. Encoded protein: CASSGGRTLDTQYF. The chain couples TRBV7-9 to TRBJ2-3, with 7 bases identical to TRBD2. Unmatched junction bases numbered 7, after V lost 5 bases and J lost 5 bases. The germline CDR1 and CDR2 sequences are SEHNR and FQNEAQ (reference sequence). This CDR3 spans 14 amino acids.

The CDR3, as DNA: TGTGCCAGCAGCCCCCTAGCGGGAGTGAATAATGAGCAGTTCTTC. It is translated as CASSPLAGVNNEQFF. The chain carries TRBV7-6 and TRBJ2-1; TRBD2 matches at 10 bases. From germline, CDR1 is SGHVS and CDR2 FNYEAQ. The CDR3 is 15 amino acids. J gave up 7 bases and V 5 bases, and 8 bases lay outside the gene matches.

This chain connects TRBV11-2 to TRBJ2-3; 10 nucleotides align to TRBD2. After removal of 3 bases from V and 4 bases from J, the junction contained 4 bases not matched to a gene. There are 15 residues in the CDR3. CDR1 is SGHAT, CDR2 FQNNGV, per germline. The CDR3: CASSFPSGSADTQYF. The CDR3 DNA reads as TGTGCCAGCAGCTTCCCTAGCGGGAGCGCAGATACGCAGTATTTT.

This clone was seen only once. The J gene is TRBJ2-7, the V gene TRBV7-2, with TRBD1 identical over 7 bases. V dropped 1 base and J dropped 2; count of bases not matched to a gene: 5. The V gene's germline CDR1 is SGHTA and CDR2 FQGNSA. The CDR3 is 15 residues long. CDR3 protein: CASSLGGTGAYEQYF. The DNA for the CDR3 is TGTGCCAGCAGCTTAGGTGGTACAGGGGCCTACGAGCAGTACTTC.

This sequence joins TRBV5-1 and TRBJ2-7, with 10 bases fitting TRBD2. Germline values: CDR1 SGHRS, CDR2 YFSETQ. The V and J ends lost 4 bases and 7 bases, in that order; junction bases with no gene match: 11. CDR3 size: 15 residues. CDR3 nucleotide sequence: TGCGCCAGCAGCCCTTTTTCAGCGGGAGGGAGAGAGCAGTACTTC. It translates to CASSPFSAGGREQYF.

The rearrangement uses TRBV7-2 and TRBJ1-1; TRBD1 aligns across 8 bases. The CDR3 covers 15 residues. The germline V gene encodes CDR1 SGHTA and CDR2 FQGNSA. Losses at the gene ends were 5 bases for V and 0 bases for J; bases not matched to a gene: 5. The CDR3 here is CASSARTGMNTEAFF. CDR3 bases: TGTGCCAGCAGCGCTCGGACAGGGATGAACACTGAAGCTTTCTTT.

The chain has TRBV4-2 and TRBJ2-1; D not resolved. CDR3 length: 15 residues. The germline V gene has CDR1 LGHNA and CDR2 YNFKEQ. Trimming took off 1 base at V and 9 bases at J, with 16 bases between the two ends. The CDR3 coding sequence is TGTGCCAGCAGCCAAGGATCTTATAGGGAAGGTGAGCAGTTCTTC. Protein product: CASSQGSYREGEQFF.

The CDR3 nucleotides read TGCGCCAGCAGCCAAGATGCTAGCGGCACCGGGGAGCTGTTTTTT. Translated, it gives CASSQDASGTGELFF. The chain combines TRBV4-1 with TRBJ2-2; 7 bases agree with TRBD2. The germline gives CDR1 MGHRA, CDR2 YSYEKL. V shed 0 bases, J shed 4 bases, and the junction held 2 bases outside the gene matches. The CDR3 is 15 residues long.

The V gene is TRBV4-3, the J gene TRBJ1-2; the D gene is possibly TRBD1 (5 bases). The ends were cut back, 0 bases at V and 4 bases at J, with 12 bases in the middle. The CDR3 spans 15 residues. CDR1 LGHNA and CDR2 YSLEER come from the germline V gene. The CDR3, as DNA: TGCGCCAGCAGCCAAGATGGGGGGTCTGCCTATGGCTACACCTTC. It codes for CASSQDGGSAYGYTF.

This rearrangement joins TRBV11-2 to TRBJ2-1, with D unresolved. The V gene's germline CDR1 is SGHAT and CDR2 FQNNGV. V was trimmed by 1 base and J by 9 bases, leaving 10 bases between them. This CDR3 spans 13 amino acids. DNA for the CDR3: TGTGCCAGCAGCTTAGGGGCAGCAGGTGAGCAGTTCTTC. This codes for CASSLGAAGEQFF.

CDR3 loop: CASSYLGLAGENEQFF. DNA for the CDR3: TGTGCCAGCAGTTACTTAGGCCTAGCGGGAGAGAATGAGCAGTTCTTC. The chain recombines TRBV6-5 with TRBJ2-1, with 10 nucleotides matching TRBD2. The CDR3 extends over 16 amino acids. Germline trimming cut 1 base from V and 7 bases from J; bases unmatched to any gene: 7. Germline loops: CDR1 MNHEY, CDR2 SVGAGI.

The rearrangement uses TRBV27 and TRBJ2-1; 11 bases match TRBD2. Germline assignment: CDR1 MNHEY and CDR2 SMNVEV (reference sequence). The CDR3 length is 16 residues. V lost 4 bases to trimming and J lost 5 bases; unmatched junction nucleotides: 7. CDR3: CASSSIAGGPHNEQFF. The CDR3, as DNA: TGTGCCAGCAGTTCCATAGCGGGAGGGCCTCACAATGAGCAGTTCTTC.

The chain joins TRBV7-2 to TRBJ2-7; 8 nucleotides agree with TRBD1. Losses at the gene ends were 5 bases for V and 1 base for J; bases not matched to a gene: 7. CDR3 length: 15 amino acids. CDR1 is SGHTA and CDR2 is FQGNSA in the germline V gene. CDR3 coding DNA: TGTGCCAGCAGCCCGAGGACAGGGTTATCCTACGAGCAGTACTTC. Translating gives CASSPRTGLSYEQYF.

The chain recombines TRBV25-1 with TRBJ2-6; possible D gene TRBD1, 5 bases. The CDR3 loop spans 17 amino acids. V gave up 4 bases and J gave up 5 bases, with 18 bases separating them. Germline CDR1 and CDR2: MGHDK and SYGVNS. The CDR3 nucleotides are TGTGCCAGCAGTGGAGGTCATGGACAAAGTCGGGCCAACGTCCTGACTTTC. Its translation: CASSGGHGQSRANVLTF.